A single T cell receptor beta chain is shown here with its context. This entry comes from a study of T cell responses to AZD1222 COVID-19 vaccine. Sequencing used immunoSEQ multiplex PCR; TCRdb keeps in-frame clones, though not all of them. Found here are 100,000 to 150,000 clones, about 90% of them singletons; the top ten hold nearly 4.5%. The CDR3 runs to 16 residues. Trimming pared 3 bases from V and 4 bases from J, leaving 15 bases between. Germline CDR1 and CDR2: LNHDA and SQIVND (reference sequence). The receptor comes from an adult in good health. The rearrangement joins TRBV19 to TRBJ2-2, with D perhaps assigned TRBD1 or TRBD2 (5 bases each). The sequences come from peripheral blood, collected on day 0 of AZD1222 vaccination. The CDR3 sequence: CASSMVRGRGTGELFF. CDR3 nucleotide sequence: TGTGCCAGTAGTATGGTGAGGGGTCGAGGCACCGGGGAGCTGTTTTTT.